One T cell receptor beta chain is described in this entry. Its cognate antigen has yet to be identified. No qualities accompany the bases; no much larger clone lies one base away. This specimen comes from a study of tumour-infiltrating T cells in Burkitt lymphoma (TCRdb year 2020). About the study as a whole: TCR repertoire data were compared against clinical outcome, and productive clonality predicted overall survival and progression-free survival independently of established prognostic factors such as age at diagnosis.

The library was prepared using the immunoSEQ multiplex PCR assay. Entries here come from immuneACCESS through TCRdb and include only in-frame sequences with V and J called. Some clones fail to appear in such tables; in the studies checked, an unresolved V gene covers under half of the shortfall, and the cause of the remainder is unknown. The sample table lists 15,000 to 20,000 clones, roughly 85% of them with a count of one. 2.1% of the sample is taken by the ten largest. Its CDR3 holds 16 amino acids, cysteine through phenylalanine. The entry retains the CDR3 DNA only, 48 bases that are in frame from base 1. Sequences SQVTM (CDR1) and ANQGSEA (CDR2) are obtained from the germline V gene. The V and J ends are trimmed by 0 bases and 1 base, leaving 15 bases between them.

Sequenced input: tumor tissue. The sequence was obtained from a human donor with diffuse large B-cell lymphoma. The rearrangement combines TRBV29-1 with TRBJ1-1; the D gene cannot be resolved reliably. The DNA is TGCAGCGTTGAAGATTTTAGAGAGGATGGGAACACTGAAGCTTTCTTT. The resulting protein is CSVEDFREDGNTEAFF.